The next 15 T cell receptor beta chains were all read from a single sample in a study of technical replicates of blood from a few donors. Clones were sequenced by immunoSEQ multiplex PCR, and TCRdb holds only the in-frame ones, with some missing. This sample yields over 85,000 clones, of which approximately 95% are seen a single time; roughly 0.31% belongs to the top ten. Sequencing input: T cells isolated from PBMCs. Source of these receptors: a human donor in good health.

This chain links TRBV7-8 with TRBJ1-3, with unresolved D. V was shortened by 0 bases and J by 0 bases, with 9 bases between the two germline ends. The germline V gene has CDR1 SGHVS and CDR2 FQNEAQ. The CDR3 has 16 amino acids. DNA for the CDR3: TGTGCCAGCAGCTTAGCGGGGAGCCTCTCTGGAAACACCATATATTTT. The encoded protein is CASSLAGSLSGNTIYF.

V is TRBV6-5 and J is TRBJ1-6, with D unresolved. Trimming cost V 6 bases and J 7 bases, with 13 bases left between them. CDR3 length: 14 amino acids. The germline V gene has CDR1 MNHEY and CDR2 SVGAGI. This chain's CDR3 is CASRRPGGNSPLHF. CDR3 DNA sequence: TGTGCCAGCAGACGACCGGGAGGGAATTCACCCCTCCACTTT.

J is TRBJ1-1 and V is TRBV6-1, with D maybe TRBD1 (5 bases). Germline CDR1 MNHNS, CDR2 SASEGT. The V gene lost 2 bases and the J gene lost 3 bases, with 13 bases spanning the gap. CDR3 length equals 15 residues. CDR3: CASSEMAGIYTEAFF. CDR3 bases: TGTGCCAGCAGTGAAATGGCAGGGATCTACACTGAAGCTTTCTTT.

CDR3 nucleotide sequence: TGTGCCAGCAGCTTTAACACAGGGAAAACTGAAGCTTTCTTT. Translated: CASSFNTGKTEAFF. V gene TRBV5-8 combines with J gene TRBJ1-1; D might be TRBD1 (6 bases). Trimming took off 2 bases at V and 5 bases at J, with 13 bases between the two ends. Germline loops: CDR1 SGHTS, CDR2 YDEGEE. This CDR3 is built from 14 residues.

The chain has TRBV13 and TRBJ2-1; D is perhaps TRBD2 (6 bases). The CDR3 runs 14 residues. Germline CDR1 is PRHDT and CDR2 is FYEKMQ (reference sequence). Trimming removed 5 bases from V and 10 bases from J, with 18 bases in between. CDR3 in DNA: TGTGCCAGCAGCGTGGGACTCCCGAGGGACGAGCAGTTCTTC. Encoded protein: CASSVGLPRDEQFF.

The chain has TRBV6-4 and TRBJ1-2, with 9 nucleotides matching TRBD1. Losses at the gene ends were 2 bases for V and 3 bases for J; bases not matched to a gene: 4. The CDR3 runs 15 residues. Germline CDR1 is MRHNA and CDR2 is SNTAGT. The CDR3 DNA reads as TGTGCCAGCAGTGACCCCGGACAGGGGCACTATGGCTACACCTTC. This sequence encodes CASSDPGQGHYGYTF.

V is TRBV30 and J is TRBJ1-2; D not certain. Per the germline V gene, CDR1 is GTSNPN and CDR2 is SVGIG (reference sequence). This CDR3 is 11 amino acids long. Trimming pared 0 bases from V and 13 bases from J, leaving 12 bases between. The CDR3 region is CAWSVRHSFTF. CDR3 nucleotide sequence: TGTGCCTGGAGTGTACGACATAGTTTCACCTTC.

This chain uses TRBV10-3 with TRBJ1-2, with D perhaps matching TRBD1 (5 bases). This CDR3 is 14 amino acids long. Germline CDR1 reads ENHRY; CDR2 reads SYGVKD. The germline V and J ends were trimmed by 0 bases and 4 bases, with 9 bases remaining between them. CDR3 in amino acids: CAISESQGGYGYTF. The CDR3 nucleotides are TGTGCCATCAGTGAGTCGCAGGGAGGCTATGGCTACACCTTC.

This chain connects TRBV2 to TRBJ2-5, with 9 positions matching TRBD2. The CDR3 spans 14 residues. Germline V gene data show CDR1 as SNHLY and CDR2 as FYNNEI. J lost 4 bases, V lost 7 bases, and 7 bases had no gene match. CDR3 in amino acids: CASTPGTSIETQYF. DNA of the CDR3: TGTGCCAGCACCCCAGGGACTAGCATAGAGACCCAGTACTTC.

The rearrangement joins TRBV28 to TRBJ2-7, with unresolved D. V shed 2 bases and J shed 2 bases, with 16 bases lying between them. This CDR3 spans 16 amino acids. The germline gives CDR1 MDHEN, CDR2 SYDVKM. CDR3 amino acids: CASSLLSETLTYEQYF. CDR3 DNA sequence: TGTGCCAGCAGTTTACTATCCGAGACACTTACCTACGAGCAGTACTTC.

J is TRBJ2-1 and V is TRBV2, with 12 bases fitting TRBD2. The CDR3 runs to 13 residues. The germline V gene encodes CDR1 SNHLY and CDR2 FYNNEI. The trim removed 9 bases at V and 8 bases at J, leaving 5 bases unmatched. The CDR3 here is CARTSGSADEQFF. In nucleotides, the CDR3 is TGTGCCAGGACTAGCGGGAGTGCGGATGAGCAGTTCTTC.

This chain connects TRBV7-3 to TRBJ1-3; maybe TRBD1 (5 bases). V shed 5 bases and J shed 0 bases, with 11 bases lying between them. Germline V lookup: CDR1 SGHTA, CDR2 FQGTGA. CDR3 length equals 15 residues. In nucleotides, the CDR3 is TGTGCCAGCAGCCCAGGGCCGACCTCTGGAAACACCATATATTTT. It specifies CASSPGPTSGNTIYF.

This rearrangement joins TRBV6-5 to TRBJ1-1; TRBD1 matches at 9 bases. The ends lost 6 bases at V and 5 bases at J; junction bases unmatched: 7. This CDR3 is built from 14 residues. In germline, CDR1 is MNHEY, CDR2 SVGAGI. CDR3: CASSTDRGATEAFF. The CDR3 region has the DNA TGTGCCAGCAGCACCGACAGGGGGGCTACTGAAGCTTTCTTT.

The chain uses TRBV27 and TRBJ2-1; 7 bases line up with TRBD2. The CDR3 length is 15 residues. Germline V gene data show CDR1 as MNHEY and CDR2 as SMNVEV (reference sequence). V lost 2 bases to trimming and J lost 8 bases; unmatched junction nucleotides: 9. The CDR3 region has the DNA TGTGCCAGCAGTTTAGCGGGAGCGGCCCTCGATGAGCAGTTCTTC. This translates into CASSLAGAALDEQFF.

This clone was picked up one time. The chain joins TRBV28 to TRBJ1-4; no firm D call. V was pared by 4 bases and J by 7 bases, with 19 bases between. Germline values: CDR1 MDHEN, CDR2 SYDVKM. This CDR3 comprises 16 residues. In DNA form, the CDR3 reads TGTGCCAGCAGTTCCCGTGCTTTGTATGCGGGTGAAAAACTGTTTTTT. Translated: CASSSRALYAGEKLFF.